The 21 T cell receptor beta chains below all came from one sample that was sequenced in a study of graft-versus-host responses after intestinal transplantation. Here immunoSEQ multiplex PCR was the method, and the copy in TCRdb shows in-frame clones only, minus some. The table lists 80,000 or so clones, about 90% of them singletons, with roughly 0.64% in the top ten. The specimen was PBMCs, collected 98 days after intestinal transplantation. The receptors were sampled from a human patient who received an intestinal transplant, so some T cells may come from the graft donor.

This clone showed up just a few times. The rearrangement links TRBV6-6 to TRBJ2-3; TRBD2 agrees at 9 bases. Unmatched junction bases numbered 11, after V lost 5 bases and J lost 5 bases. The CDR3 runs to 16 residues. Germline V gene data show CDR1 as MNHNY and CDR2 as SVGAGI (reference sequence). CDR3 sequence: CASSRGGGRAGDTQYF. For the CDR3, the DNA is TGTGCCAGCAGTCGGGGCGGCGGGAGGGCCGGAGATACGCAGTATTTT.

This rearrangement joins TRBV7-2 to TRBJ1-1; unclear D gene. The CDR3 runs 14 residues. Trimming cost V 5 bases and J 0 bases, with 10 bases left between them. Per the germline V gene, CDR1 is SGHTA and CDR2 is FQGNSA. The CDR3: CASSLGQMNTEAFF. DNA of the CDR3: TGTGCCAGCAGCCTCGGCCAAATGAACACTGAAGCTTTCTTT.

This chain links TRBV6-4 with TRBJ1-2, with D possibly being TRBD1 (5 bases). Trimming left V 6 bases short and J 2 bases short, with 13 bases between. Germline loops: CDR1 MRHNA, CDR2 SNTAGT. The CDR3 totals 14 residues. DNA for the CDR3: TGTGCCAGCAGAGCGGGACCGCCGAACTATGGCTACACCTTC. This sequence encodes CASRAGPPNYGYTF.

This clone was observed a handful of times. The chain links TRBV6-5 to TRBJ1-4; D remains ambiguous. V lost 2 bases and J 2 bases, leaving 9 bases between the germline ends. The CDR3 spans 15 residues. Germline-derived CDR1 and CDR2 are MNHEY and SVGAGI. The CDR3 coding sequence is TGTGCCAGCAGTTACGTCTGGTCGACTAATGAAAAACTGTTTTTT. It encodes CASSYVWSTNEKLFF.

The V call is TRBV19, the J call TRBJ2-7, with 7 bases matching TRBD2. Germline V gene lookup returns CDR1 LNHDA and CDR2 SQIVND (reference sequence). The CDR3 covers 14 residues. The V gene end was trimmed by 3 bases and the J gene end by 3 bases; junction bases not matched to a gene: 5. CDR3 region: CASSMDGDYYEQYF. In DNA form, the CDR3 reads TGTGCCAGTAGTATGGATGGGGACTACTACGAGCAGTACTTC.

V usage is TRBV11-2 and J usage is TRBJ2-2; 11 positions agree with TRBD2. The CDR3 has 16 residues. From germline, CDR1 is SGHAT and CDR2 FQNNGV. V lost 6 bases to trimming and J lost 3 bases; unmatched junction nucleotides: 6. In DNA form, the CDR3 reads TGTGCCAGCAGATCCGGGACTAGCGGTTACACCGGGGAGCTGTTTTTT. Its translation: CASRSGTSGYTGELFF. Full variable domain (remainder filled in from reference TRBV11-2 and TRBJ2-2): EAGVAQSPRYKIIEKRQSVAFWCNPISGHATLYWYQQILGQGPKLLIQFQNNGVVDDSQLPKDRFSAERLKGVDSTLKIQPAKLEDSAVYLCASRSGTSGYTGELFFGEGSRLTVL.

The CDR3 nucleotides read TGCGCCAGCAGCTTGGCCGGACTGAGCTCCTACAATGAGCAGTTCTTC. Translating gives CASSLAGLSSYNEQFF. V usage is TRBV5-1 and J usage is TRBJ2-1; a weak D match, TRBD2 (5 bases). The CDR3 consists of 16 residues. Germline values: CDR1 SGHRS, CDR2 YFSETQ. V shed 0 bases and J shed 0 bases, with 10 bases lying between them.

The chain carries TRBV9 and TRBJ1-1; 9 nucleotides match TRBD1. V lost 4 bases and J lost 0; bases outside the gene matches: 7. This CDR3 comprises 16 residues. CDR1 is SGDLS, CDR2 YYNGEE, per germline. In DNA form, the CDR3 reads TGTGCCAGCAGCCCCGGGACAGGGCAAATGAACACTGAAGCTTTCTTT. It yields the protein CASSPGTGQMNTEAFF. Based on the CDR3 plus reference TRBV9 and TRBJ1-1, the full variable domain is DSGVTQTPKHLITATGQRVTLRCSPRSGDLSVYWYQQSLDQGLQFLIQYYNGEERAKGNILERFSAQQFPDLHSELNLSSLELGDSALYFCASSPGTGQMNTEAFFGQGTRLTVV.

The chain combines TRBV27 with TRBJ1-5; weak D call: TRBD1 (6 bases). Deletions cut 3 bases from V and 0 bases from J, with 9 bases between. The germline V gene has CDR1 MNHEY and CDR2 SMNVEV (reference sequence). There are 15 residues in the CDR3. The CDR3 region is CASSLIGGSNQPQHF. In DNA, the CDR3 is TGTGCCAGCAGTTTGATAGGGGGTAGCAATCAGCCCCAGCATTTT.

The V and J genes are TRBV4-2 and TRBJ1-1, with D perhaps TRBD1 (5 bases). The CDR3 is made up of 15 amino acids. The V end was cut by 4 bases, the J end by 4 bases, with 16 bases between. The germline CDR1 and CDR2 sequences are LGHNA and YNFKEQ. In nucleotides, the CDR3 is TGTGCCAGCAGCCCCCTTGGGGGGAAGGGCACTGAAGCTTTCTTT. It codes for CASSPLGGKGTEAFF.

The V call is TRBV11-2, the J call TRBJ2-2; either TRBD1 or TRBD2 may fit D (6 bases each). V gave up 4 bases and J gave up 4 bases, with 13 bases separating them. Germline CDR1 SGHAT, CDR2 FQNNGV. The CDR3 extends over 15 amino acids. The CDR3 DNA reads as TGTGCCAGCAGCTCCAGACTAGGGGGCACCGGGGAGCTGTTTTTT. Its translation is CASSSRLGGTGELFF.

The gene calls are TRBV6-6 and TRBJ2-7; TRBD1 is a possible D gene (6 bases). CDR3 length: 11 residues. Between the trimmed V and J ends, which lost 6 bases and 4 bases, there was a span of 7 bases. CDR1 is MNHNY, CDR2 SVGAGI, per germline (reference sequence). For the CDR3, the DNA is TGTGCCAGCAGGGACAGTTACGAGCAGTACTTC. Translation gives CASRDSYEQYF.

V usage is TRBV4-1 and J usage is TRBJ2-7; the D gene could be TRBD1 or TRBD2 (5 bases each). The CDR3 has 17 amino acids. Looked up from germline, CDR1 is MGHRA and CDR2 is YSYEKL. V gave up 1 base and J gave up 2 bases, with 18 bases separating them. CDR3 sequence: CASSQVYGTQGTYEQYF. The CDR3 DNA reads TGCGCCAGCAGCCAAGTCTACGGGACCCAGGGTACCTACGAGCAGTACTTC.

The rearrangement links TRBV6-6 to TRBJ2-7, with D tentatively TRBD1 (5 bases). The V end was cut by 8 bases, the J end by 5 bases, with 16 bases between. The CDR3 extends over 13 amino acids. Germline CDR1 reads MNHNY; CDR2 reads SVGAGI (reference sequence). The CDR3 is CASQMHKGDEQYF. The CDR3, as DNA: TGTGCCAGCCAGATGCACAAAGGGGACGAGCAGTACTTC.

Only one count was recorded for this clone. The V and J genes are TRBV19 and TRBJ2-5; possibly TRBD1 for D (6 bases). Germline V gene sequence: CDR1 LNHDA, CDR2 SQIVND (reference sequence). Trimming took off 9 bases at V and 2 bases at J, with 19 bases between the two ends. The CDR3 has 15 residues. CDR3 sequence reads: CASRLTGVKQETQYF. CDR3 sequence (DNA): TGTGCCAGCCGATTGACAGGAGTTAAACAAGAGACCCAGTACTTC.

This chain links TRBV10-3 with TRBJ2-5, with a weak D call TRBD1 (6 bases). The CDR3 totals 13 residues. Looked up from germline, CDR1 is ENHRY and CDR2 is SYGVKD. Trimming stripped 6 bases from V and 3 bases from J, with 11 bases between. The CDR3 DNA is TGTGCCATCAGCGCGGACAGCGAAGAGACCCAGTACTTC. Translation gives CAISADSEETQYF.

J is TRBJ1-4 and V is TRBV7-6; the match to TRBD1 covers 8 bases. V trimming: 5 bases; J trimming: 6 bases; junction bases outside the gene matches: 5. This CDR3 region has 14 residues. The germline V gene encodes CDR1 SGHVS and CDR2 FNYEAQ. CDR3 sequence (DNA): TGTGCCAGCAGCCTCTTGACAGGGGATGAAAAACTGTTTTTT. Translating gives CASSLLTGDEKLFF.

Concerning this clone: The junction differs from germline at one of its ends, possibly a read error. The CDR3: CASSGTGDYGYTF. In nucleotides, the CDR3 is TGTGCCAGTAGCGGGACAGGGGACTATGGCTACACCTTC. The rearrangement joins TRBV9 to TRBJ1-2, with 10 bases lining up with TRBD1. Germline assignment: CDR1 SGDLS and CDR2 YYNGEE. CDR3 length equals 13 residues.

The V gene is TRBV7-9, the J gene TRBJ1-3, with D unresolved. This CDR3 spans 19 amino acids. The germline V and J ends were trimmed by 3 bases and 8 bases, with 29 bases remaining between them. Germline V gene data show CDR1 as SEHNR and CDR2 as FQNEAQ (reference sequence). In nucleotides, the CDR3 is TGTGCCAGCAGCTTCCCAATCCCTAATAGCGGGGAACGAAGGGACACCATATATTTT. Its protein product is CASSFPIPNSGERRDTIYF. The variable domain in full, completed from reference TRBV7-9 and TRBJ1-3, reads DTGVSQNPRHKITKRGQNVTFRCDPISEHNRLYWYRQTLGQGPEFLTYFQNEAQLEKSRLLSDRFSAERPKGSFSTLEIQRTEQGDSAMYLCASSFPIPNSGERRDTIYFGEGSWLTVV.

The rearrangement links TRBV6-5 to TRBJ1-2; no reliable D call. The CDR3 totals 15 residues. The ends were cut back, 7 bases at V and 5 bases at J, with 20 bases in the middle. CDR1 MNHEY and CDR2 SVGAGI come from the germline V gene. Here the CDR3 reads CASTHGTAPSYGYTF. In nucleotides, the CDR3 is TGTGCCAGCACCCACGGAACAGCTCCTTCTTATGGCTACACCTTC.

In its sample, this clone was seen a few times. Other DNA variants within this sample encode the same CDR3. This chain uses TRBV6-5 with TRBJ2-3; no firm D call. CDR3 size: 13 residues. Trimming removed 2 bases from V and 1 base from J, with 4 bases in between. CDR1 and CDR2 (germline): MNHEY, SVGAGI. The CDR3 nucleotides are TGTGCCAGCAGTTACGGGGGCACAGATACGCAGTATTTT. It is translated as CASSYGGTDTQYF.